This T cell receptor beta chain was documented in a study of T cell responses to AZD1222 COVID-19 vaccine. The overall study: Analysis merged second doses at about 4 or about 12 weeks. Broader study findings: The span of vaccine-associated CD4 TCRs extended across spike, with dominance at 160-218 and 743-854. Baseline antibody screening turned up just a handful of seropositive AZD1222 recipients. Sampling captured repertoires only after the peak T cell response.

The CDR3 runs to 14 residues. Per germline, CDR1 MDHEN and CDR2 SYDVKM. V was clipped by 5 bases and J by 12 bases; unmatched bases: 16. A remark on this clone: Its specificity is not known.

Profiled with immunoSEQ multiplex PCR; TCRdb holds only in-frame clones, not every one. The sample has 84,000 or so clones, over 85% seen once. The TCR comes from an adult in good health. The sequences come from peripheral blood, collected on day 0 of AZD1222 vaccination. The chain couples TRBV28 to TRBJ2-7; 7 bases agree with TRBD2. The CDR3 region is CASSPPRGGGSPYF. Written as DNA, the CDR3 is TGTGCCAGCAGTCCCCCCCGGGGAGGCGGGAGCCCGTACTTC. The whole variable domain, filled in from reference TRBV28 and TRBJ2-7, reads DVKVTQSSRYLVKRTGEKVFLECVQDMDHENMFWYRQDPGLGLRLIYFSYDVKMKEKGDIPEGYSVSREKKERFSLILESASTNQTSMYLCASSPPRGGGSPYFGPGTRLTVT.